This T cell receptor beta chain was identified during a study of T cell responses to AZD1222 COVID-19 vaccine. Study-wide results and limits: It was only a handful of AZD1222 recipients who were seropositive at baseline. Spike-specific TCR breadth and depth went up after people got two AZD1222 doses. Clonal diversity was possibly underestimated, and white British individuals and females predominated among donors.

Germline CDR1 and CDR2: LGHNA and YSLEER. V lost 0 bases and J 2 bases, leaving 14 bases between the germline ends. This CDR3 is 16 amino acids long. The data were produced by immunoSEQ multiplex PCR, yet TCRdb's version contains in-frame clones alone and is incomplete. There are some 110,000 clones in the sample; 93% occur only once, and approximately 4.7% lies in the top ten. Details on this clone: Its antigen is as yet unknown.

Sequencing was performed on peripheral blood, taken on day 0 of AZD1222 vaccination. The TCR sequence derives from an adult in good health. The gene calls are TRBV4-3 and TRBJ2-7, with D maybe TRBD2 (5 bases). The CDR3 reads CASSQDPGGIPYEQYF. The CDR3 region has the DNA TGCGCCAGCAGCCAAGATCCCGGAGGAATTCCCTACGAGCAGTACTTC.